This T cell receptor (beta chain) was sequenced in a study of blood T cell repertoires in COVID-19 (dated by TCRdb to the early 2020s). With regard to the full study: Samples from collaborators originated in the United States, Italy and Spain and spanned both the acute and convalescent phases of COVID-19. Deeply sampled blood TCRbeta repertoires from subjects exposed to, actively infected with, or recovered from COVID-19 were included in the dataset. The prospective study material was composed of cDNA or gDNA derived from T cells, B-cell-depleted T cells, or PBMCs. Where HLA class I and class II types were available, the types were taken from metadata supplied by the sample provider, not from assay-based typing. The samples were drawn from two sources: the first 160 participants of the ongoing ImmuneRACE study, and fewer than 1,500 subjects contributed by 6 global collaborators. A de-identified subject ID, COVID-19 status, age in years and sex were almost always included in the sample metadata. The repertoires were made available in a free public database intended to serve as a resource for research on the immune response to SARS-CoV-2.

The germline V gene gives CDR1 as SGHVS and CDR2 as FQNEAQ. The CDR3 starts with the cysteine, ends with the phenylalanine, and has 14 residues. Only the CDR3 DNA stays, 42 bases, in frame from base 1. V was cut back by 1 base and J by 0 bases, leaving a gap of 7 bases between them. Whole blood was collected in K2EDTA tubes by collaborating institutions according to the institutions' own protocols. Collaborator samples were shipped for TCRbeta analysis as frozen whole blood, isolated PBMCs, or DNA extracted from either sample type. Concerning this clone: Its antigen is not yet known. The record has no base qualities; no much larger clone is one base away.

Beyond this particular receptor, the publication reports: How much clinical and demographic metadata was included differed by source and by participant, and the metadata was provided uncurated.

The immunoSEQ Assay, a bias-controlled multiplex PCR, was used to amplify TCRbeta CDR3 regions from genomic DNA. The authors processed their data as follows. Nucleated cell counts per sample were estimated from amplification of reference gene primers within the assay. To quantify the absolute abundance of each unique TCRbeta CDR3 rearrangement, sequence reads were collapsed and filtered. Productive Simpson clonality was computed per sample as the square root of Simpson's diversity index over productive rearrangements. Drawn from immuneACCESS, this table holds only the in-frame rearrangements with V and J called that TCRdb kept. Clones are partly lost; checked studies trace under half to an unresolved V gene and leave the rest unexplained. V and J calls and clone size are as listed in that table; D and trimming were resolved from the DNA. Within this sample are about 87,000 clones, with roughly 75% of them counted one time only. The biggest ten clones account for 3.5% to 4.5% of the sample.

The specimen was peripheral blood. The chain is made from TRBV7-8 and TRBJ2-7, and possibly TRBD1, on 5 matching bases. The clonotype was recovered from a woman between 45 and 65 years old with acute or convalescent COVID-19. The bases read TGTGCCAGCAGCTTAGGCAGGGCCTCCTACGAGCAGTACTTC. It codes for CASSLGRASYEQYF.